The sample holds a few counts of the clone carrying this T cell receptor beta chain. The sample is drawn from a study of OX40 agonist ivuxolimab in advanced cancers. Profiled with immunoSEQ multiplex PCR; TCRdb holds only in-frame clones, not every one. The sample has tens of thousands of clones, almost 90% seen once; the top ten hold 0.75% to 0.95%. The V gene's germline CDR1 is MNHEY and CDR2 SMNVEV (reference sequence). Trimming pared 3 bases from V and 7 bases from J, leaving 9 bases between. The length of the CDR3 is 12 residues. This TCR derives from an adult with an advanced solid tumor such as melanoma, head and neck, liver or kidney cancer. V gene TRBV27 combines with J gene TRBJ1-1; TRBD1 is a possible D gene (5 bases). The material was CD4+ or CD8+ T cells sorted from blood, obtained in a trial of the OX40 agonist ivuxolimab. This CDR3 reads CASSFPQGEAFF. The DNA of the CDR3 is TGTGCCAGCAGTTTCCCTCAGGGTGAAGCTTTCTTT.